Each of the 27 T cell receptor beta chains below was sequenced from the same sample in a study of OX40 agonist ivuxolimab in advanced cancers. Generated by immunoSEQ multiplex PCR, the TCRdb table keeps only in-frame clones and is missing some. The sample has about 46,000 clones, just over 85% seen once. The specimen comprised CD4+ or CD8+ T cells sorted from blood, sampled in a trial of the OX40 agonist ivuxolimab. Receptor source: an adult with an advanced solid tumor such as melanoma, head and neck, liver or kidney cancer.

This clone was detected once. The chain joins TRBV5-1 to TRBJ1-2, with D perhaps TRBD1 (6 bases). Germline V gene sequence: CDR1 SGHRS, CDR2 YFSETQ. The CDR3 spans 14 residues. Trimming cost V 3 bases and J 8 bases, with 17 bases left between them. The CDR3 DNA is TGCGCCAGCAGCTATACCGACAGGCTGGGCGGCTACACCTTC. Its translation is CASSYTDRLGGYTF.

J is TRBJ2-7 and V is TRBV11-3; no definite D call. CDR1 is SGHNT and CDR2 is YENEEA in the germline V gene. V gave up 2 bases and J gave up 7 bases, with 18 bases separating them. The CDR3 has 15 residues. CDR3 sequence reads: CASSLSGDITLEQYF. The CDR3 DNA sequence: TGTGCCAGCAGCTTATCCGGTGATATTACGTTGGAGCAGTACTTC.

This sequence joins TRBV4-1 and TRBJ2-1; 7 positions agree with TRBD2. Looked up from germline, CDR1 is MGHRA and CDR2 is YSYEKL. This CDR3 is built from 17 residues. J lost 0 bases, V lost 3 bases, and 8 bases had no gene match. CDR3 in amino acids: CASSQYSGWSSYNEQFF. The CDR3 region has the DNA TGCGCCAGCAGCCAGTATAGCGGGTGGAGCTCCTACAATGAGCAGTTCTTC.

The rearrangement links TRBV6-4 to TRBJ1-5; no clear D gene. Germline CDR1 is MRHNA and CDR2 is SNTAGT. Trimming removed 0 bases at V and 7 bases at J, with 7 bases between. The CDR3 covers 13 residues. CDR3 protein: CASSDSVGQPQHF. The CDR3 DNA reads as TGTGCCAGCAGTGACTCGGTGGGGCAGCCCCAGCATTTT.

This clone was detected a few times. J is TRBJ1-2 and V is TRBV6-6; D not resolved. Germline V lookup: CDR1 MNHNY, CDR2 SVGAGI (reference sequence). The CDR3 consists of 13 residues. V was shortened by 7 bases and J by 5 bases, with 14 bases between the two germline ends. CDR3 coding DNA: TGTGCCAGCACCACGACGACGGATTATGGCTACACCTTC. This encodes CASTTTTDYGYTF.

V usage is TRBV7-6 and J usage is TRBJ2-2; no firm D call. Per germline, CDR1 SGHVS and CDR2 FNYEAQ. Trimming stripped 1 base from V and 7 bases from J, with 10 bases between. The CDR3 is 14 amino acids. CDR3 DNA sequence: TGTGCCAGCAGCTTAGAGGCAGGTGGCGGGGAGCTGTTTTTT. Residues: CASSLEAGGGELFF.

This sequence joins TRBV6-1 and TRBJ2-4, with D unclear. The CDR3 spans 10 residues. The germline CDR1 and CDR2 sequences are MNHNS and SASEGT. V lost 3 bases and J lost 10, with 4 bases in between. The CDR3 bases are TGTGCCAGCAGTGATTATATTCAGTACTTC. Its translation: CASSDYIQYF.

This chain connects TRBV27 to TRBJ2-7; 10 bases are shared with TRBD1. Germline assignment: CDR1 MNHEY and CDR2 SMNVEV (reference sequence). CDR3 length: 15 residues. After removal of 3 bases from V and 6 bases from J, the junction contained 8 bases not matched to a gene. The CDR3 DNA follows: TGTGCCAGCAGTTTCGCCGACAGGGGGCGCCGCGAGCAGTACTTC. Its protein is CASSFADRGRREQYF.

The gene calls are TRBV9 and TRBJ2-3; 7 nucleotides line up with TRBD2. The germline V gene has CDR1 SGDLS and CDR2 YYNGEE. This CDR3 comprises 16 residues. Losses at the gene ends were 3 bases for V and 0 bases for J; bases not matched to a gene: 7. As DNA, the CDR3 is TGTGCCAGCAGCGCGGGGGGAAGCACTAGCACAGATACGCAGTATTTT. Encoded protein: CASSAGGSTSTDTQYF.

The chain employs TRBV6-5 and TRBJ2-7; the D gene is possibly TRBD1 (7 bases). Germline assignment: CDR1 MNHEY and CDR2 SVGAGI. There are 14 residues in the CDR3. Deletions cut 6 bases from V and 6 bases from J, with 18 bases between. CDR3 protein: CASSSPARGAEQYF. In DNA form, the CDR3 reads TGTGCCAGCAGCTCCCCGGCCAGGGGGGCCGAGCAGTACTTC.

The chain employs TRBV6-5 and TRBJ1-4, with a possible D match to TRBD1 (5 bases). CDR1 is MNHEY, CDR2 SVGAGI, per germline. The CDR3 spans 14 residues. The V and J ends lost 4 bases and 2 bases respectively, with 8 bases between them. CDR3 coding DNA: TGTGCCAGCAGTTCTGGGGGTACTAATGAAAAACTGTTTTTT. It encodes CASSSGGTNEKLFF.

This sequence joins TRBV5-1 and TRBJ1-3, with unresolved D. The CDR3 runs 15 residues. Trimming stripped 1 base from V and 0 bases from J, with 8 bases between. Germline CDR1 SGHRS, CDR2 YFSETQ. The CDR3 DNA is TGCGCCAGCAGCTTGTTGGGCGACTCTGGAAACACCATATATTTT. Residues: CASSLLGDSGNTIYF.

V is TRBV28 and J is TRBJ2-5; D is unclear. V gave up 4 bases and J gave up 4 bases, with 16 bases separating them. From germline, CDR1 is MDHEN and CDR2 SYDVKM. The CDR3 extends over 15 amino acids. CDR3 nucleotide sequence: TGTGCCAGCAGTTCTGGAATTCCGGGTCGAGAGACCCAGTACTTC. This gives the protein CASSSGIPGRETQYF.

The rearrangement links TRBV5-1 to TRBJ2-7; D is possibly TRBD1 (6 bases). Germline V gene lookup returns CDR1 SGHRS and CDR2 YFSETQ. The CDR3 spans 13 residues. V lost 5 bases, J lost 4 bases, and 13 bases lay in between. CDR3 bases: TGCGCCAGCAGTAAGGGGGTGAATTACGAGCAGTACTTC. It translates to CASSKGVNYEQYF.

The chain uses TRBV4-2 and TRBJ2-7; a weak D match, TRBD1 (5 bases). The germline gives CDR1 LGHNA, CDR2 YNFKEQ. The length of the CDR3 is 14 residues. Trimming left V 1 base short and J 3 bases short, with 10 bases between. CDR3: CASSQVDNDYEQYF. The CDR3 bases are TGTGCCAGCAGCCAAGTGGACAACGACTACGAGCAGTACTTC.

V and J are TRBV5-4 and TRBJ2-1; TRBD2 aligns across 10 bases. The CDR3 has 16 residues. Unmatched junction bases numbered 3, after V lost 3 bases and J lost 0 bases. CDR1 and CDR2 from the germline V gene are SGHNT and YYREEE (reference sequence). CDR3 bases: TGTGCCAGCAGCTCCCTAGCGGGAGACTCCTACAATGAGCAGTTCTTC. This sequence encodes CASSSLAGDSYNEQFF.

The genes are TRBV6-1 and TRBJ2-5, with 7 bases that match TRBD2. This CDR3 is 14 amino acids long. With 5 bases clipped from V and 4 bases from J, the junction kept 7 bases outside the gene matches. Germline V CDR1 and CDR2: MNHNS, SASEGT. The CDR3 is CASSWGRGIETQYF. The DNA for the CDR3 is TGTGCCAGCAGTTGGGGGAGGGGCATAGAGACCCAGTACTTC.

The chain combines TRBV7-3 with TRBJ2-1, with D tentatively TRBD2 (5 bases). This CDR3 contains 16 residues. Between the trimmed V and J ends, which lost 4 bases and 2 bases, there was a span of 15 bases. Germline assignment: CDR1 SGHTA and CDR2 FQGTGA. The CDR3 loop is CASSYTPDGAYNEQFF. CDR3 DNA sequence: TGTGCCAGCAGCTATACTCCCGACGGGGCCTACAATGAGCAGTTCTTC.

The rearrangement links TRBV5-1 to TRBJ1-1; D unclear. Germline lookup yields CDR1 SGHRS and CDR2 YFSETQ. The CDR3 has 13 residues. V lost 3 bases and J lost 0, with 6 bases in between. CDR3 region: CASSSYMNTEAFF. CDR3 bases: TGCGCCAGCAGCTCCTACATGAACACTGAAGCTTTCTTT.

In this sample, this clone turned up a few times. The chain carries TRBV27 and TRBJ1-2; D is unclear. Germline assignment: CDR1 MNHEY and CDR2 SMNVEV (reference sequence). Trimming stripped 3 bases from V and 0 bases from J, with 8 bases between. The CDR3 extends over 14 amino acids. For the CDR3, the DNA is TGTGCCAGCAGTTTGAGCGGAACTAACTATGGCTACACCTTC. Translated: CASSLSGTNYGYTF.

The chain is built from TRBV5-1 and TRBJ2-5, with D hard to call. Germline V gene data show CDR1 as SGHRS and CDR2 as YFSETQ. Deletions cut 0 bases from V and 7 bases from J, with 4 bases between. This CDR3 region has 11 residues. The CDR3 nucleotides are TGCGCCAGCAGCTTGGAGGGGACCCAGTACTTC. It yields the protein CASSLEGTQYF.

The V call is TRBV9, the J call TRBJ2-7; TRBD1 agrees at 8 bases. CDR1 SGDLS and CDR2 YYNGEE come from the germline V gene. The CDR3 spans 13 residues. V was clipped by 3 bases and J by 6 bases; unmatched bases: 5. CDR3 sequence reads: CASSARTGIEQYF. CDR3 nucleotides: TGTGCCAGCAGCGCCCGGACAGGGATCGAGCAGTACTTC.

This clone has a single count. The chain carries TRBV7-8 and TRBJ2-7; TRBD1 aligns across 8 bases. There are 14 residues in the CDR3. Germline assignment: CDR1 SGHVS and CDR2 FQNEAQ. The J segment lost 0 bases and the V segment lost 4 bases, leaving 2 bases of the junction unmatched. The CDR3 spells CASSSGTGSYEQYF. CDR3 DNA: TGTGCCAGCAGCTCCGGGACAGGCTCCTACGAGCAGTACTTC.

V gene TRBV19 combines with J gene TRBJ1-2, with 11 nucleotides matching TRBD1. The CDR3 has 16 amino acids. The J segment lost 6 bases and the V segment lost 7 bases, leaving 13 bases of the junction unmatched. CDR1 and CDR2 (germline): LNHDA, SQIVND (reference sequence). The CDR3 here is CASTRTGGPGRDGYTF. As DNA, the CDR3 is TGTGCCAGTACCCGGACAGGGGGCCCAGGCAGAGATGGCTACACCTTC.

The J gene is TRBJ2-2, the V gene TRBV5-4; D assignment may be TRBD1 or TRBD2 (6 bases each). The germline V gene encodes CDR1 SGHNT and CDR2 YYREEE (reference sequence). This CDR3 is built from 13 residues. The V end was cut by 3 bases, the J end by 7 bases, with 10 bases between. The DNA of the CDR3 is TGTGCCAGCAGCTCGGGGGCCGGCGGGGAGCTGTTTTTT. Its protein product is CASSSGAGGELFF.

The rearrangement joins TRBV7-2 to TRBJ2-2; D ambiguous. V gave up 5 bases and J gave up 0 bases, with 13 bases separating them. Per germline, CDR1 SGHTA and CDR2 FQGNSA. The length of the CDR3 is 16 residues. The CDR3: CASSTRRRTNTGELFF. In DNA, the CDR3 is TGTGCCAGCAGCACAAGACGACGGACGAACACCGGGGAGCTGTTTTTT.

The CDR3 bases are TGTGCCAGCAGCAAAGCAGATGAAAAGGGCTACACCTTC. Protein: CASSKADEKGYTF. The chain couples TRBV21-1 to TRBJ1-2. TRBV21-1 has pseudogene status. The CDR3 covers 13 residues.